Each of the 31 T cell receptor beta chains below was sequenced from the same sample in a study of T-cell reconstitution after alpha-beta-depleted transplantation in children. Unique molecular identifiers were used in preparing the TCRbeta library. TCRdb reprocessed the PCR reads with MiXCR, giving one entry per CDR3 protein. The repertoire has a few hundred thousand distinct CDR3 sequences, 43% of them found once; the top ten carry 25% to 30%. The source material was PBMCs, sampled before TCRalphabeta/CD19-depleted stem cell transplant. The receptors were gathered from a girl under 10 years old with aplastic anemia, due to receive a stem cell transplant.

The genes are TRBV5-6 and TRBJ2-4; TRBD2 matches at 10 bases. V shed 6 bases and J 1 base; nucleotides not matched to a gene: 1. Per germline, CDR1 SGHDT and CDR2 YYEEEE. CDR3 length: 14 residues. CDR3 region: CASMTSGAKNIQYF. The CDR3 coding sequence is TGTGCCAGCATGACTAGCGGGGCCAAAAACATTCAGTACTTC.

This clonotype occurred many times. The V call is TRBV12-3 or TRBV12-4, the J call TRBJ1-2; D unclear. The CDR3 runs 14 residues. V lost 7 bases and J lost 2, with 14 bases in between. CDR3 sequence (DNA): TGTGCCAGCACCGAATTCGGACGGAACTATGGCTACACCTTC. Translation gives CASTEFGRNYGYTF.

The chain is built from TRBV7-6 and TRBJ2-1; D gene ambiguous. This CDR3 region has 14 residues. With 4 bases removed from V and 7 bases from J, the gap between germline ends came to 14 bases. Per germline, CDR1 SGHVS and CDR2 FNYEAQ. CDR3 bases: TGTGCCAGCAGCTCCTCAAGGCAGCTTAATGAGCAGTTCTTC. It is translated as CASSSSRQLNEQFF.

CDR3 loop: CASSQDRWGARETQYF. CDR3 DNA: TGTGCCAGCAGCCAAGACAGGTGGGGGGCCCGCGAGACCCAGTACTTC. The chain links TRBV14 to TRBJ2-5; either TRBD1 or TRBD2 may fit D (6 bases each). CDR3 size: 16 residues. Germline V gene sequence: CDR1 SGHDN, CDR2 FVKESK. V lost 0 bases, J lost 5 bases, and 16 bases lay in between.

The chain links TRBV7-6 to TRBJ2-7; D remains ambiguous. Trimming left V 1 base short and J 2 bases short, with 12 bases between. Germline values: CDR1 SGHVS, CDR2 FNYEAQ. This CDR3 comprises 15 residues. CDR3 in DNA: TGTGCCAGCAGCTTAGATATCGCAGTCGCCTACGAGCAGTACTTC. Translation: CASSLDIAVAYEQYF.

The CDR3 loop reads CASSLFGSEQYF. The CDR3 DNA is TGCGCCAGCAGCTTGTTCGGTTCGGAGCAGTACTTC. V is TRBV5-1 and J is TRBJ2-7; unclear D gene. The germline gives CDR1 SGHRS, CDR2 YFSETQ. Deletions cut 1 base from V and 7 bases from J, with 9 bases between. The CDR3 covers 12 residues.

This clonotype was observed at least ten times. The chain couples TRBV20-1 to TRBJ2-2; D gene uncertain. The V end was cut by 0 bases, the J end by 4 bases, with 9 bases between. Germline V gives CDR1 DFQATT, CDR2 SNEGSKA (reference sequence). CDR3 size: 14 residues. The CDR3 DNA follows: TGCAGTGCTAGAGAACCTCTGCGCACCGGGGAGCTGTTTTTT. It is translated as CSAREPLRTGELFF.

At least ten counts were recorded for this clonotype. The chain has TRBV7-2 and TRBJ2-7, with no clear D. The CDR3 totals 13 residues. Germline V gives CDR1 SGHTA, CDR2 FQGNSA. V dropped 1 base and J dropped 2 bases, with 6 bases sitting between them. The CDR3: CASSLDPAYEQYF. The DNA of the CDR3 is TGTGCCAGCAGCTTAGACCCGGCCTACGAGCAGTACTTC. The complete variable domain, with remaining parts taken from reference TRBV7-2 and TRBJ2-7, reads GAGVSQSPSNKVTEKGKDVELRCDPISGHTALYWYRQSLGQGLEFLIYFQGNSAPDKSGLPSDRFSAERTGGSVSTLTIQRTQQEDSAVYLCASSLDPAYEQYFGPGTRLTVT.

The rearrangement joins TRBV20-1 to TRBJ2-1, with no clear D. CDR1 is DFQATT and CDR2 is SNEGSKA in the germline V gene (reference sequence). The CDR3 runs to 14 residues. V was trimmed by 6 bases and J by 5 bases, leaving 17 bases between them. Here the CDR3 DNA reads TGCAGTGCCCGCGCCGGTTCTCTCCACAATGAGCAGTTCTTC. Its translation: CSARAGSLHNEQFF.

The count of this clonotype is one. This chain uses TRBV20-1 with TRBJ2-5; 7 bases align to TRBD1. Per the germline V gene, CDR1 is DFQATT and CDR2 is SNEGSKA (reference sequence). This CDR3 has 13 residues. V shed 3 bases and J 4 bases; nucleotides not matched to a gene: 5. The CDR3 DNA is TGCAGTGCTAGGGGGTCAGGGGGAGAGACCCAGTACTTC. This translates into CSARGSGGETQYF.

The rearrangement joins TRBV20-1 to TRBJ2-1; 12 nucleotides match TRBD2. Germline V lookup: CDR1 DFQATT, CDR2 SNEGSKA (reference sequence). CDR3 length equals 16 residues. The ends lost 6 bases at V and 4 bases at J; junction bases unmatched: 10. The CDR3 DNA is TGCAGTGCCATCTCTAGCGGGGGGGCCGGGTACAATGAGCAGTTCTTC. Amino acids: CSAISSGGAGYNEQFF.

The chain uses TRBV7-9 and TRBJ2-7; 10 positions match TRBD1. V gave up 5 bases and J gave up 3 bases; unmatched junction bases: 13. Germline V gives CDR1 SEHNR, CDR2 FQNEAQ (reference sequence). The CDR3 loop spans 17 amino acids. Here the CDR3 reads CASSIFPTGGLLYEQYF. In DNA form, the CDR3 reads TGTGCCAGCAGCATCTTCCCGACAGGGGGCCTCCTCTACGAGCAGTACTTC.

On this clonotype itself: It may be a read error: a sequence one base away is much more abundant. The chain joins TRBV6-1 to TRBJ2-1, with D possibly being TRBD1 (5 bases). V gave up 3 bases and J gave up 4 bases, with 7 bases separating them. CDR3 length equals 13 residues. Germline CDR1 reads MNHNS; CDR2 reads SASEGT. This CDR3 reads CASSDRAYNEQFF. The CDR3 bases are TGTGCCAGCAGTGACAGGGCATACAATGAGCAGTTCTTC.

The rearrangement links TRBV18 to TRBJ1-1; D unclear. Trimming left V 0 bases short and J 8 bases short, with 13 bases between. The length of the CDR3 is 14 residues. CDR1 KGHSH and CDR2 LQKENI come from the germline V gene. The CDR3 reads CASSPPGLRPEAFF. CDR3 coding DNA: TGTGCCAGCTCACCACCGGGATTGAGGCCGGAAGCTTTCTTT.

The rearrangement links TRBV5-6 to TRBJ2-7; D not certain. The CDR3 has 15 residues. CDR1 is SGHDT, CDR2 YYEEEE, per germline. Trimming cost V 6 bases and J 2 bases, with 18 bases left between them. CDR3 sequence (DNA): TGTGCCAGCATTAAGGCAGACCTAGGGACCTACGAGCAGTACTTC. Amino acids: CASIKADLGTYEQYF.

The chain combines TRBV19 with TRBJ2-2; 7 nucleotides match TRBD1. Germline V gene sequence: CDR1 LNHDA, CDR2 SQIVND (reference sequence). CDR3 length equals 15 residues. V was pared by 6 bases and J by 0 bases, with 4 bases of the junction left unmatched. CDR3 loop: CASRPGQTNTGELFF. The CDR3 DNA reads TGTGCCAGTAGACCGGGACAGACGAACACCGGGGAGCTGTTTTTT. The full variable domain, rest sourced from reference TRBV19 and TRBJ2-2, is DGGITQSPKYLFRKEGQNVTLSCEQNLNHDAMYWYRQDPGQGLRLIYYSQIVNDFQKGDIAEGYSVSREKKESFPLTVTSAQKNPTAFYLCASRPGQTNTGELFFGEGSRLTVL.

The table lists this clonotype with a few counts. The V gene is TRBV7-2, the J gene TRBJ2-3, with TRBD1 matching over 8 bases. V was pared by 5 bases and J by 8 bases, with 15 bases of the junction left unmatched. Germline CDR1 SGHTA, CDR2 FQGNSA. This CDR3 is 16 amino acids long. The CDR3 DNA sequence: TGTGCCAGCAGCGTAGGGGAACTAGGACAGGGTAGTACGCAGTATTTT. Its translation: CASSVGELGQGSTQYF.

The gene calls are TRBV7-3 and TRBJ1-6; D possibly corresponds to TRBD1 (5 bases). Germline V gene lookup returns CDR1 SGHTA and CDR2 FQGTGA. The CDR3 has 15 residues. With 1 base removed from V and 7 bases from J, the gap between germline ends came to 11 bases. The CDR3, as DNA: TGTGCCAGCAGCTTAAGTCACAGGATGAATTCACCCCTCCACTTT. It specifies CASSLSHRMNSPLHF.

The genes are TRBV7-2 and TRBJ1-3; D ambiguous. V was cut by 4 bases and J by 4 bases, with 8 bases left in between. There are 13 residues in the CDR3. CDR1 is SGHTA and CDR2 is FQGNSA in the germline V gene. The CDR3 is CASSSMIGNTIYF. The DNA of the CDR3 is TGTGCCAGCAGCTCGATGATCGGAAACACCATATATTTT.

V usage is TRBV3-1 and J usage is TRBJ2-7; 7 nucleotides align to TRBD1. This CDR3 contains 15 residues. Germline lookup yields CDR1 LGHDT and CDR2 YNNKEL (reference sequence). Trimming at V came to 4 bases and at J to 2 bases, leaving 8 bases not matched to a gene. This CDR3 reads CASSPNRGPPYEQYF. The CDR3 region has the DNA TGTGCCAGCAGCCCGAATAGGGGGCCGCCCTACGAGCAGTACTTC.

In DNA, the CDR3 is TGTGCCAGCAGCTTCAGGCCGACAGGGACGGATGTGTACACTGAAGCTTTCTTT. As protein: CASSFRPTGTDVYTEAFF. The J gene is TRBJ1-1, the V gene TRBV11-2, with 7 nucleotides matching TRBD1. After removal of 3 bases from V and 3 bases from J, the junction contained 16 bases not matched to a gene. Per the germline V gene, CDR1 is SGHAT and CDR2 is FQNNGV. The CDR3 totals 18 residues. Complete variable domain (other parts from reference TRBV11-2 and TRBJ1-1): EAGVAQSPRYKIIEKRQSVAFWCNPISGHATLYWYQQILGQGPKLLIQFQNNGVVDDSQLPKDRFSAERLKGVDSTLKIQPAKLEDSAVYLCASSFRPTGTDVYTEAFFGQGTRLTVV.

A few counts support this clonotype. The chain links TRBV4-3 to TRBJ2-7; either TRBD1 or TRBD2 may supply D (6 bases each). This CDR3 contains 15 residues. V dropped 4 bases and J dropped 6 bases, with 19 bases sitting between them. Germline V gives CDR1 LGHNA, CDR2 YSLEER. CDR3 DNA: TGCGCCAGCAGCCCGAGACGTCAGGGGAGGTTCGAGCAGTACTTC. Amino acid sequence: CASSPRRQGRFEQYF.

The rearrangement joins TRBV28 to TRBJ2-4; 9 bases match TRBD1. The CDR3 runs 15 residues. V lost 2 bases, J lost 7 bases, and 6 bases stayed unmatched. Germline V CDR1 and CDR2: MDHEN, SYDVKM. CDR3 in amino acids: CASSLTGTGKNIQYF. The CDR3 coding sequence is TGTGCCAGCAGTTTAACCGGGACAGGGAAGAACATTCAGTACTTC. The full variable domain, rest sourced from reference TRBV28 and TRBJ2-4, is DVKVTQSSRYLVKRTGEKVFLECVQDMDHENMFWYRQDPGLGLRLIYFSYDVKMKEKGDIPEGYSVSREKKERFSLILESASTNQTSMYLCASSLTGTGKNIQYFGAGTRLSVL.

The CDR3 region has the DNA TGTGCCAGCAGCGTGGCCGGGGGGTCTAGCACAGATACGCAGTATTTT. This sequence encodes CASSVAGGSSTDTQYF. V is TRBV5-5 and J is TRBJ2-3, with 7 positions matching TRBD2. The CDR3 covers 16 residues. The V and J ends lost 4 bases and 0 bases, in that order; junction bases with no gene match: 8. Looked up from germline, CDR1 is SGHKS and CDR2 is YYEKEE (reference sequence).

The table lists this clonotype with many counts. The V call is TRBV12-3 or TRBV12-4, the J call TRBJ1-4; 7 bases match TRBD1. This CDR3 comprises 12 residues. CDR3 nucleotides: TGTGCTACCCGCAGACAGGGCGAAAAACTGTTTTTT. Its translation: CATRRQGEKLFF.

This clonotype was counted at least ten times. The chain couples TRBV20-1 to TRBJ2-5; D might be TRBD2 (7 bases). Trimming removed 6 bases from V and 3 bases from J, with 23 bases in between. CDR1 and CDR2 from the germline V gene are DFQATT and SNEGSKA (reference sequence). The CDR3 runs to 16 residues. The CDR3 sequence: CSAGGLAGFFEETQYF. As DNA, the CDR3 is TGCAGTGCCGGGGGGCTGGCAGGTTTTTTTGAAGAGACCCAGTACTTC.

The rearrangement joins TRBV29-1 to TRBJ1-1, with 8 bases that match TRBD1. The CDR3 contains 14 residues. Unmatched junction bases numbered 7, after V lost 7 bases and J lost 0 bases. The V gene's germline CDR1 is SQVTM and CDR2 ANQGSEA. The CDR3 DNA reads TGCAGCGGCCTCCGACAGGGGTTGAACACTGAAGCTTTCTTT. Amino acids: CSGLRQGLNTEAFF.

The rearrangement joins TRBV4-1 to TRBJ2-7, with 7 bases aligning to TRBD1. The germline CDR1 and CDR2 sequences are MGHRA and YSYEKL. The CDR3 has 16 residues. V lost 4 bases to trimming and J lost 0 bases; unmatched junction nucleotides: 9. CDR3 in DNA: TGCGCCAGCAGCCCATCAGACAGGGTGAGCTCCTACGAGCAGTACTTC. Its protein is CASSPSDRVSSYEQYF.

This clonotype was seen a handful of times. This sequence joins TRBV5-1 and TRBJ1-2, with TRBD1 matching over 7 bases. CDR1 SGHRS and CDR2 YFSETQ come from the germline V gene. The CDR3 loop spans 13 amino acids. Trimming cost V 4 bases and J 6 bases; bases outside gene matches: 6. CDR3 DNA sequence: TGCGCCAGCAGCCGAACAGGGGAGCATGGCTACACCTTC. It encodes CASSRTGEHGYTF.

V gene TRBV25-1 combines with J gene TRBJ2-1, with 9 bases fitting TRBD2. CDR3 length: 16 amino acids. J lost 0 bases, V lost 5 bases, and 5 bases had no gene match. From germline, CDR1 is MGHDK and CDR2 SYGVNS. CDR3 protein: CASSPRGGLSYNEQFF. For the CDR3, the DNA is TGTGCCAGCAGTCCGCGGGGGGGGCTCTCCTACAATGAGCAGTTCTTC.

V usage is TRBV7-2 and J usage is TRBJ2-7, with D uncertain. Germline V CDR1 and CDR2: SGHTA, FQGNSA. This CDR3 spans 13 amino acids. Trimming shortened V by 5 bases and J by 3 bases, and 11 bases separated the two germline ends. The CDR3, as DNA: TGTGCCAGCAGCGCAGGTCCGGGCTACGAGCAGTACTTC. Translated: CASSAGPGYEQYF. Looking up the rest from reference TRBV7-2 and TRBJ2-7 gives the full variable domain: GAGVSQSPSNKVTEKGKDVELRCDPISGHTALYWYRQSLGQGLEFLIYFQGNSAPDKSGLPSDRFSAERTGGSVSTLTIQRTQQEDSAVYLCASSAGPGYEQYFGPGTRLTVT.